This is a list of T cell receptor beta chains from one sample in a study of CD8 T cells in ankylosing spondylitis. TCRdb reanalysed the 5' RACE reads using MiXCR and keeps one entry per CDR3 protein. Of around 440,000 distinct CDR3 sequences listed, 15% to 20% are singletons. The sample comprised blood, either unsorted or a sorted T cell fraction (not recorded which). The source is a male donor with ankylosing spondylitis. Both conserved end residues are part of each CDR3. Each record gives: D gene, clone size, J gene, CDR3 length, V gene, CDR3 DNA, CDR3 protein. D genes are given only for firm matches. The size entry is marked missing in some rows and otherwise reads once, few, many or a size class.

d_call: TRBD1
clone_size: few
j_call: TRBJ2-2
cdr3_length: 16
v_call: TRBV5-1
cdr3_nt: TGCGCCAGCAGCTTGGAGGGGACAGGGGTCGCCGGGGAGCTGTTTTTT
cdr3_aa: CASSLEGTGVAGELFF

d_call: NA
clone_size: few
j_call: TRBJ2-7
cdr3_length: 14
v_call: TRBV4-1
cdr3_nt: TGCGCCAGCAGCCAAGATACCGGTTCCTACGAGCAGTACTTC
cdr3_aa: CASSQDTGSYEQYF

d_call: TRBD1
clone_size: many
j_call: TRBJ1-1
cdr3_length: 15
v_call: TRBV20-1
cdr3_nt: TGCAGTGCTAGGCGAGGGACAGGGGTGAACACTGAAGCTTTCTTT
cdr3_aa: CSARRGTGVNTEAFF

d_call: NA
clone_size: few
j_call: TRBJ2-1
cdr3_length: 15
v_call: TRBV3-1
cdr3_nt: TGTGCCAGCAGCCAAGGCGGCACCTCCTACAATGAGCAGTTCTTC
cdr3_aa: CASSQGGTSYNEQFF

d_call: TRBD1
clone_size: few
j_call: TRBJ1-2
cdr3_length: 13
v_call: TRBV6-6
cdr3_nt: TGTGCCAGCAGTTACCGGGACAGGGTTGGCTACACCTTC
cdr3_aa: CASSYRDRVGYTF

d_call: NA
clone_size: many
j_call: TRBJ2-2
cdr3_length: 16
v_call: TRBV10-3
cdr3_nt: TGTGCCATCAGTGAGACAGCAGGGGCCTCGACCGGGGAGCTGTTTTTT
cdr3_aa: CAISETAGASTGELFF

d_call: NA
clone_size: NA
j_call: TRBJ2-3
cdr3_length: 15
v_call: TRBV5-1
cdr3_nt: TGCGCCAGCAGGGCGGGGACAGTTAGCACAGATACGCAGTATTTT
cdr3_aa: CASRAGTVSTDTQYF

d_call: NA
clone_size: NA
j_call: TRBJ1-6
cdr3_length: 11
v_call: TRBV28
cdr3_nt: TGTGCCAGCAGTACCAATTCACCCCTCCACTTT
cdr3_aa: CASSTNSPLHF

d_call: TRBD1
clone_size: NA
j_call: TRBJ2-4
cdr3_length: 20
v_call: TRBV28
cdr3_nt: TGTGCCAGCAGTTTATATGGGACCGGGACAGGACCAATAGCCAAAAACATTCAGTACTTC
cdr3_aa: CASSLYGTGTGPIAKNIQYF

d_call: NA
clone_size: NA
j_call: TRBJ1-6
cdr3_length: 15
v_call: TRBV20-1
cdr3_nt: TGCAGTGCGAAGCTAGACGGACAGTATAATTCACCCCTCCACTTT
cdr3_aa: CSAKLDGQYNSPLHF

d_call: NA
clone_size: many
j_call: TRBJ1-1
cdr3_length: 12
v_call: TRBV6-2/TRBV6-3
cdr3_nt: TGTGCCAGCAGTTACCAGGTGACTGAAGCTTTCTTT
cdr3_aa: CASSYQVTEAFF

d_call: NA
clone_size: few
j_call: TRBJ1-1
cdr3_length: 13
v_call: TRBV3-1
cdr3_nt: TGTGCCAGCAGCCCGACAGGACGGGCTGAGGCTTTCTTT
cdr3_aa: CASSPTGRAEAFF

d_call: TRBD1
clone_size: few
j_call: TRBJ1-4
cdr3_length: 15
v_call: TRBV6-1
cdr3_nt: TGTGCCAGCAACCTACAGGGGCCGTATAATGAAAAACTGTTTTTT
cdr3_aa: CASNLQGPYNEKLFF

d_call: NA
clone_size: NA
j_call: TRBJ2-3
cdr3_length: 16
v_call: TRBV7-8
cdr3_nt: TGTGCCAGCAGCTTTGGGTCGGGGGCTAGCACAGATACGCAGTATTTT
cdr3_aa: CASSFGSGASTDTQYF

d_call: NA
clone_size: NA
j_call: TRBJ1-4
cdr3_length: 15
v_call: TRBV29-1
cdr3_nt: TGCAGCGTGGGGGGAACGGGGGCAACTAATGAAAAACTGTTTTTT
cdr3_aa: CSVGGTGATNEKLFF

d_call: TRBD1
clone_size: NA
j_call: TRBJ1-5
cdr3_length: 13
v_call: TRBV20-1
cdr3_nt: TGCAGTGCTCCGGGACAGGGTGAGCAGCCCCAGCATTTT
cdr3_aa: CSAPGQGEQPQHF

d_call: TRBD2
clone_size: few
j_call: TRBJ2-1
cdr3_length: 16
v_call: TRBV28
cdr3_nt: TGTGCCAGCGGGGGAGTGGGAGGGCCCAACTACAATGAGCAGTTCTTC
cdr3_aa: CASGGVGGPNYNEQFF

d_call: NA
clone_size: few
j_call: TRBJ2-2
cdr3_length: 13
v_call: TRBV27
cdr3_nt: TGTGCCAGCAGTGCAGGGTATCCCGGGGAGCTGTTTTTT
cdr3_aa: CASSAGYPGELFF

d_call: TRBD1
clone_size: many
j_call: TRBJ2-7
cdr3_length: 14
v_call: TRBV29-1
cdr3_nt: TGCAGCGTATCCGGGACAGGGTACACCTACGAGCAGTACTTC
cdr3_aa: CSVSGTGYTYEQYF

d_call: TRBD1
clone_size: NA
j_call: TRBJ2-1
cdr3_length: 16
v_call: TRBV5-1
cdr3_nt: TGCGCCAGCAGCGTGTCCGGGACAGGGGCCCAGGGTGAGCAGTTCTTC
cdr3_aa: CASSVSGTGAQGEQFF

d_call: NA
clone_size: NA
j_call: TRBJ2-7
cdr3_length: 13
v_call: TRBV25-1
cdr3_nt: TGTGCCAGCAGTGTGGCGGGAAGGTACGAGCAGTACTTC
cdr3_aa: CASSVAGRYEQYF

d_call: NA
clone_size: NA
j_call: TRBJ2-2
cdr3_length: 14
v_call: TRBV2
cdr3_nt: TGTGTCAGCACCGAACAGGGTGGCACCGGGGAGCTGTTTTTT
cdr3_aa: CVSTEQGGTGELFF

d_call: NA
clone_size: few
j_call: TRBJ2-7
cdr3_length: 12
v_call: TRBV10-3
cdr3_nt: TGTGCCATCAGTGTGGATAACTACGAGCAGTACTTC
cdr3_aa: CAISVDNYEQYF

d_call: NA
clone_size: many
j_call: TRBJ1-1
cdr3_length: 10
v_call: TRBV20-1
cdr3_nt: TGCAGTGCTCATGGCACTGAAGCTTTCTTT
cdr3_aa: CSAHGTEAFF

d_call: TRBD1
clone_size: NA
j_call: TRBJ2-3
cdr3_length: 15
v_call: TRBV20-1
cdr3_nt: TGCAGTGCAGGGGACAGCAACAAAGGAACAGATACGCAGTATTTT
cdr3_aa: CSAGDSNKGTDTQYF

d_call: NA
clone_size: NA
j_call: TRBJ2-2
cdr3_length: 16
v_call: TRBV7-3
cdr3_nt: TGTGCCAGCAGCTTAGGGCAGGGTAAATACACCGGGGAGCTGTTTTTT
cdr3_aa: CASSLGQGKYTGELFF

d_call: NA
clone_size: few
j_call: TRBJ1-2
cdr3_length: 14
v_call: TRBV3-1
cdr3_nt: TGTGCCAGCAGTCGGACAGTTTCTAACTATGGCTACACCTTC
cdr3_aa: CASSRTVSNYGYTF

d_call: TRBD1
clone_size: many
j_call: TRBJ1-1
cdr3_length: 13
v_call: TRBV6-6
cdr3_nt: TGTGCCAGCTCCCGACAGGGTCAACTTGAAGCTTTCTTT
cdr3_aa: CASSRQGQLEAFF

d_call: NA
clone_size: NA
j_call: TRBJ2-3
cdr3_length: 13
v_call: TRBV20-1
cdr3_nt: TGCAGTGCGACGGCTAGCAGCCCAGATATGCAGTATTTT
cdr3_aa: CSATASSPDMQYF

d_call: NA
clone_size: NA
j_call: TRBJ1-6
cdr3_length: 12
v_call: TRBV7-9
cdr3_nt: TGTGCCAGCAGCCATCCAGAGTCACCCCTCCACTTT
cdr3_aa: CASSHPESPLHF

d_call: NA
clone_size: many
j_call: TRBJ1-1
cdr3_length: 13
v_call: TRBV7-7
cdr3_nt: TGTGCTAGCAGCTTAGCGCAGGGCACTGAAGCTTTCTTT
cdr3_aa: CASSLAQGTEAFF

d_call: NA
clone_size: NA
j_call: TRBJ2-2
cdr3_length: 16
v_call: TRBV5-1
cdr3_nt: TGCGCCAGCAGCTTGTATGGCTTGTCAGCCACCGGGGAGCTGTTTTTT
cdr3_aa: CASSLYGLSATGELFF

d_call: TRBD1
clone_size: NA
j_call: TRBJ2-7
cdr3_length: 16
v_call: TRBV6-2/TRBV6-3
cdr3_nt: TGTGCCAGCAGTTACCCCCCTTGGACAGGGGTTCGCGAGCAGTACTTC
cdr3_aa: CASSYPPWTGVREQYF

d_call: NA
clone_size: NA
j_call: TRBJ1-1
cdr3_length: 12
v_call: TRBV24-1
cdr3_nt: TGTGCCACCAGGGGACAGAACACTGAAGCTTTCTTT
cdr3_aa: CATRGQNTEAFF

d_call: TRBD1
clone_size: few
j_call: TRBJ2-7
cdr3_length: 13
v_call: TRBV28
cdr3_nt: TGTGCCAGCCCGGGACAGGGGGCGAGGGAGCAGTACTTC
cdr3_aa: CASPGQGAREQYF

d_call: TRBD2
clone_size: few
j_call: TRBJ2-5
cdr3_length: 15
v_call: TRBV12-3/TRBV12-4
cdr3_nt: TGTGCCAGCAAACTAGCGGGGGGGCCTCTCGAGACCCAGTACTTC
cdr3_aa: CASKLAGGPLETQYF

d_call: TRBD1
clone_size: few
j_call: TRBJ2-7
cdr3_length: 24
v_call: TRBV12-3/TRBV12-4
cdr3_nt: TGTGCCAGCAGTTTAGGTCCCCTGGGGAATTTCTTTGGTGGGACAGGGGGGACGGGATACGAGCAGTACTTC
cdr3_aa: CASSLGPLGNFFGGTGGTGYEQYF

d_call: NA
clone_size: NA
j_call: TRBJ2-3
cdr3_length: 12
v_call: TRBV29-1
cdr3_nt: TGCAGCGTGCAACTAGACACAGATACGCAGTATTTT
cdr3_aa: CSVQLDTDTQYF

d_call: NA
clone_size: NA
j_call: TRBJ2-4
cdr3_length: 16
v_call: TRBV18
cdr3_nt: TGTGCCAGCTCACCCCTGAGCCCCCCAGGGGTTGACATTCAGTACTTC
cdr3_aa: CASSPLSPPGVDIQYF

d_call: NA
clone_size: many
j_call: TRBJ1-5
cdr3_length: 13
v_call: TRBV20-1
cdr3_nt: TGCAGTGCTAGAGAGGGATTCAATCAGCCCCAGCATTTT
cdr3_aa: CSAREGFNQPQHF

d_call: TRBD1
clone_size: many
j_call: TRBJ2-7
cdr3_length: 17
v_call: TRBV5-1
cdr3_nt: TGCGCCAGCTGCCAAGGAGGACAGGGGCCGAGCTCCTACGAGCAGTACTTC
cdr3_aa: CASCQGGQGPSSYEQYF

d_call: TRBD2
clone_size: few
j_call: TRBJ2-1
cdr3_length: 15
v_call: TRBV10-3
cdr3_nt: TGTGCCACACAGGGGACTAGCGGGCGGCCGGATGAGCAGTTCTTC
cdr3_aa: CATQGTSGRPDEQFF

d_call: NA
clone_size: NA
j_call: TRBJ1-4
cdr3_length: 13
v_call: TRBV6-1
cdr3_nt: TGTGCCAGCACGAGTCAGGGCGGCGAAAAACTGTTTTTT
cdr3_aa: CASTSQGGEKLFF